A selection of T cell receptor beta chains follows, all from one sample in a study of blood T cell repertoires in COVID-19. Produced via immunoSEQ multiplex PCR; TCRdb's table is partial and in-frame only. The sample has 310,000 or so clones, roughly 90% seen once; the top ten hold around 10%. The sample comprised PBMCs or T cells enriched from blood (not recorded which). The receptor source for this set is a woman aged 18-29 years who had recovered from COVID-19. Both conserved end residues are part of each CDR3. A D gene is named only where the DNA matches it firmly. Expanded clones are given a class, and other clones once, few, many or no size at all.

>TRBD1|TRBV5-5|NA|TRBJ2-7
TGTGCCAGCAGCTGGGACGGGACAGGGTATAACGAGCAGTACTTC
CASSWDGTGYNEQYF
>TRBD1|TRBV19|few|TRBJ1-1
TGTGCCAGTAGTAAGTCCAAGAACTTACTACAGGGGATGAACACTGAAGCTTTCTTT
CASSKSKNLLQGMNTEAFF
>NA|TRBV5-1|few|TRBJ2-3
TGCGCCAGCAGCGCAGAAGGACTACCTAACACAGATACGCAGTATTTT
CASSAEGLPNTDTQYF
>TRBD1|TRBV19|NA|TRBJ1-6
TGTGCCAGTAGTAAGACAGGGAATTCACCCCTCCACTTT
CASSKTGNSPLHF
>NA|TRBV9|NA|TRBJ2-1
TGTGCCAGCAGCGTAGAGTCTTCTACTAATGAGCAGTTCTTC
CASSVESSTNEQFF
>TRBD1|TRBV29-1|NA|TRBJ2-5
TGCAGCGCCGACCGGGACAGGGGGCTAGAGACCCAGTACTTC
CSADRDRGLETQYF
>TRBD1|TRBV11-2|NA|TRBJ1-1
TGTGCCAGCAGGGCCGGGACAGGGGGGAACACTGAAGCTTTCTTT
CASRAGTGGNTEAFF
>NA|TRBV7-2|NA|TRBJ1-1
TGTGCCAGCAGCCCAATCACCGGGTCGAGAAGGACTGAAGCTTTCTTT
CASSPITGSRRTEAFF
>TRBD2|TRBV5-8|NA|TRBJ2-4
TGTGCCAGCAGTGACCGGGGGGGTAGAAACATTCAGTACTTC
CASSDRGGRNIQYF
>NA|TRBV30|NA|TRBJ1-6
TGTGCCTGGACAGGTCTTGGCAATTCACCCCTCCACTTT
CAWTGLGNSPLHF
>TRBD2|TRBV7-2|NA|TRBJ2-3
TGTGCCAGCAGCTTAGTTGCGGGGGGGCCGGATACGCAGTATTTT
CASSLVAGGPDTQYF
>TRBD1|TRBV11-2|few|TRBJ2-7
TGTGCCAGCAGCTTAGCGGGACAGTCGGGTGAGCAGTACTTC
CASSLAGQSGEQYF
>NA|TRBV28|NA|TRBJ2-7
TGTGCCAGCAGCCTTCGCGGGCGCGAGCAGTACTTC
CASSLRGREQYF
>NA|TRBV19|NA|TRBJ1-5
TGTGCCAGTAGTATATTGGAGAGGAGACAGCCCCAGCATTTT
CASSILERRQPQHF
>NA|TRBV13|once|TRBJ1-1
TGTGCCAGCAGCTTAGATGTGGATCCCAGGGGTTTCTTT
CASSLDVDPRGFF
>NA|TRBV28|NA|TRBJ1-3
TGTGCCAGCAGCCCTGGAGGTCCTGGAAACACCATATATTTT
CASSPGGPGNTIYF
>NA|TRBV25-1|NA|TRBJ1-1
TGTGCCAGCAGTGCGACCCTCGGGGAGACTGAAGCTTTCTTT
CASSATLGETEAFF
>TRBD1|TRBV5-1|NA|TRBJ1-2
TGCGCCAGCAGTTCAGGGGGCGCCTATGGCTACACCTTC
CASSSGGAYGYTF
>TRBD1|TRBV6-6|NA|TRBJ2-7
TGTGCCAGCAGTTACTCGGGACAGGGGGCTTACGAGCAGTACTTC
CASSYSGQGAYEQYF
>NA|TRBV20-1|NA|TRBJ2-5
TGCAGTGCAAACGGGGAGACCCAGTACTTC
CSANGETQYF
>TRBD1|TRBV18|NA|TRBJ1-1
TGTGCCAGCTCACCACGGCCGACAGGGGCGGACACTGAAGCTTTCTTT
CASSPRPTGADTEAFF
>TRBD1|TRBV19|NA|TRBJ1-5
TGTGCCAGTAGTCGTACAGGGGAGCAGCCCCAGCATTTT
CASSRTGEQPQHF
>NA|TRBV19|medium-sized|TRBJ1-6
TGTGCCAGTAGTACCTCGACAGAAAAAGGGGATTCACCCCTCCACTTT
CASSTSTEKGDSPLHF
>TRBD2|TRBV27|NA|TRBJ2-1
TGTGCCAGCAGTTTCTCCTTCTCGGGGGGGAGAATAAATGAGCAGTTCTTC
CASSFSFSGGRINEQFF
>NA|TRBV11-3|NA|TRBJ1-1
TGTGCCAGCAGCTTAGTCGGGAGCTCTGAAGCTTTCTTT
CASSLVGSSEAFF
>NA|TRBV5-4|NA|TRBJ1-1
TGTGCCAGCAGCATCCTAGGGGCAAACACTGAAGCTTTCTTT
CASSILGANTEAFF
>NA|TRBV7-2|NA|TRBJ1-1
TGTGCCAGCAGCTTAGCTGGGGGCTTGAACACTGAAGCTTTCTTT
CASSLAGGLNTEAFF